This TCR beta chain comes out of a study of somatic mutations in T cells in chronic GVHD (TCRdb year 2020). According to the germline V gene, CDR1 reads SGHTA and CDR2 reads FQGNSA. V is reduced by 6 bases and J by 3 bases, leaving a spacing of 17 bases between them. Including cysteine and phenylalanine, the CDR3 has 16 amino acids. Just CDR3 DNA is preserved here, 48 bases in frame from base 1. Genomic DNA was isolated and then used for TCRbeta deep sequencing. TCRbeta CDR3 sequencing and initial data processing were performed as a commercial service with the immunoSEQ assay. The study's own analysis went as follows. Reads were demultiplexed, adapter and primer sequences removed, similar clones merged by frequency-ratio clustering, and V, D, J genes annotated with IMGT. TCRdb limited this immuneACCESS table to in-frame rearrangements with V and J called. A share of clones is missing; checked studies link under half to unresolved V genes, and the rest is unexplained. Clonal size and the V and J genes are those of that table, whereas D and trimming came from the DNA. A total of 13,000 or so clones appear in this sample, over 65% of them only once. The ten largest clones represent roughly 30% of the sample.

Remarks on this clone: It has no known antigen specificity. Nothing much larger sits one base from this clone, and base qualities are not available.

For sorting, staining was done with anti-CD3, anti-CD4, anti-CD8 and a Vbeta20 antibody from the IOTest Beta Mark kit on a FACSAria III, reaching purity above 99%. Mononuclear cells were isolated by Ficoll-Paque PLUS density gradient centrifugation from peripheral blood that had been collected in sodium heparin tubes. CD4+ Vbeta20+, CD4+ Vbeta20-, and CD8+ T cell fractions were FACS-sorted before TCRbeta deep sequencing. Sequenced: Vbeta20-negative CD4+ T cells from blood. This specimen's cell subset or site label, interpreted: CD4+ T cells sorted as TCR Vbeta20 negative by flow cytometry. The receptor was isolated from a male patient in his forties or fifties with chronic graft-versus-host disease. Some T cells seen after a transplant may have their origin in the graft donor. The chain is assembled from TRBV7-2 and TRBJ2-2; D gene: possibly TRBD2, on 6 matching bases. The CDR3 corresponds to CASRGGTHLDTGELFF. Here is the DNA: TGTGCCAGCAGGGGCGGGACTCACCTCGACACCGGGGAGCTGTTTTTT.